The 5 T cell receptor beta chains in this list originate from one sample, sequenced in a study of memory CD4+ T cells and cytomegalovirus serostatus. Sequencing used immunoSEQ multiplex PCR; TCRdb keeps in-frame clones, though not all of them. The top ten clones hold around 0.66% of a sample with some 26,000 clones, over 70% of them seen once. The sort gate was single viable CD3+CD4+CD8-CD45RO+ cells for memory CD4+ T cells. The sample consisted of memory CD4+ T cells from blood. These receptors were collected from an adult in good health and CMV-seronegative.

V usage is TRBV7-9 and J usage is TRBJ1-5, with 8 nucleotides matching TRBD1. The CDR3 runs 14 residues. CDR1 and CDR2 (germline): SEHNR, FQNEAQ (reference sequence). The J segment lost 7 bases and the V segment lost 5 bases, leaving 7 bases of the junction unmatched. The CDR3 sequence is CASSNQGARQPQHF. CDR3 in DNA: TGTGCCAGCAGCAATCAGGGGGCTCGCCAGCCCCAGCATTTT. Full variable domain (rest looked up from reference TRBV7-9 and TRBJ1-5): DTGVSQNPRHKITKRGQNVTFRCDPISEHNRLYWYRQTLGQGPEFLTYFQNEAQLEKSRLLSDRFSAERPKGSFSTLEIQRTEQGDSAMYLCASSNQGARQPQHFGDGTRLSIL.

This clone was seen a single time. The chain links TRBV6-5 to TRBJ2-7, with D perhaps matching TRBD1 or TRBD2 (5 bases each). V lost 6 bases and J 0 bases, leaving 9 bases between the germline ends. The CDR3 spans 13 residues. Per germline, CDR1 MNHEY and CDR2 SVGAGI. CDR3 bases: TGTGCCAGCAGGCCGGGACGCTCCTACGAGCAGTACTTC. It translates to CASRPGRSYEQYF.

The rearrangement joins TRBV18 to TRBJ2-1, with 8 nucleotides matching TRBD1. This CDR3 region has 16 residues. Germline CDR1 KGHSH, CDR2 LQKENI. V lost 3 bases to trimming and J lost 9 bases; unmatched junction nucleotides: 13. The CDR3 DNA reads TGTGCCAGCTCACCGCTGGGACAGGTCCCCCAATCTGAGCAGTTCTTC. Its translation: CASSPLGQVPQSEQFF.

This clone was seen a few times. This chain links TRBV5-1 with TRBJ2-5, with D perhaps matching TRBD1 or TRBD2 (5 bases each). Per germline, CDR1 SGHRS and CDR2 YFSETQ. V shed 0 bases and J shed 5 bases, with 11 bases lying between them. There are 14 residues in the CDR3. The CDR3 DNA reads TGCGCCAGCAGCTTGGAGGGACGGCGGGAGACCCAGTACTTC. Amino acid sequence: CASSLEGRRETQYF.

The chain joins TRBV10-3 to TRBJ2-6; D may be TRBD2 (7 bases). V was cut by 10 bases and J by 1 base, with 11 bases left in between. CDR3 length: 14 amino acids. Germline V gives CDR1 ENHRY, CDR2 SYGVKD. CDR3 loop: CATRGASGANVLTF. The CDR3 region has the DNA TGTGCCACCCGGGGGGCGTCTGGGGCCAACGTCCTGACTTTC.